This TCR beta chain was profiled in a study of cytomegalovirus exposure and HLA in healthy donors. To note about this clone: Its antigen is as yet unknown.

The germline CDR1 and CDR2 sequences are SGHRS and YFSETQ. V was cut by 4 bases and J by 0 bases, with 9 bases left in between. The CDR3 contains 14 residues. The PCR made use of 60 Vbeta and 13 Jbeta primers. Profiled with immunoSEQ multiplex PCR; TCRdb holds only in-frame clones, not every one. The data contain approximately 200,000 clones, roughly 80% of them singletons. Whole-study findings and limits: Data from an earlier analysis indicated that most TCR beta V segments were productive either about 87% or about 30% of the time.

The TCR was taken from a girl aged 2 to 9 in good health and CMV-seronegative. Sequenced: PBMCs. The genes are TRBV5-1 and TRBJ2-3; no definite D call. CDR3 in amino acids: CASSHTDSTDTQYF. The CDR3 DNA follows: TGCGCCAGCAGCCACACCGATAGCACAGATACGCAGTATTTT.